The clone carrying this TCR beta chain has at least ten counts. The antigen is unknown. Patients and controls were mostly of Caucasian heritage. Heparinized whole blood, about 5 to 8.5 ml, came from each donor. Equal genomic DNA amounts from CVID and control samples were sequenced. TCRdb's table, derived via immunoSEQ multiplex PCR, lists solely in-frame clones and lacks some. Recorded here are tens of thousands of clones, none singletons. This record belongs to a study of T cell clonality in common variable immunodeficiency. Overall study results and limits: TCRbeta clonality was increased in CVID versus healthy controls. Fewer deletions and N-nucleotide insertions were reportedly seen in common variable immunodeficiency TCR beta sequences.

This sequence originates from a human donor with common variable immunodeficiency. The sequencing input was peripheral blood mononuclear cells.

The CDR3 DNA, read in part, is TGTGCCAGCAGCCAAGCCGGGGCCGGGGAG. Translated: CASSQAGAGE. The complete CDR3 reads CASSQAGAGELFF. The gene calls are TRBV14 and TRBJ2-2; perhaps TRBD2 as D (5 bases). The CDR3 goes on 3 residues after the read ends, and that part is filled in from the germline J gene. V gave up 1 base and J gave up 6 bases, with 6 bases separating them. The CDR3 totals 13 residues. Germline CDR1 and CDR2: SGHDN and FVKESK.